These 28 T cell receptor beta chains were all obtained from the same sample, sequenced in a study of blood T cell repertoires in COVID-19. The data were produced by immunoSEQ multiplex PCR, yet TCRdb's version contains in-frame clones alone and is incomplete. This sample has some 220,000 clones, with approximately 80% found just once. Sequencing was carried out using peripheral blood. Every receptor here comes from a human donor in a cohort sampled during active COVID-19.

The chain joins TRBV9 to TRBJ2-1, with TRBD2 matching 11 bases. J gave up 6 bases and V 4 bases, and 6 bases lay outside the gene matches. Germline V gene lookup returns CDR1 SGDLS and CDR2 YYNGEE. The CDR3 contains 15 residues. CDR3 in DNA: TGTGCCAGCAGCACATCCGGGACTAGCGGCAATGAGCAGTTCTTC. It yields the protein CASSTSGTSGNEQFF.

The chain links TRBV19 to TRBJ2-1; TRBD2 matches at 7 bases. With V trimmed by 3 bases and J by 8 bases, 13 bases remained unmatched. Germline-derived CDR1 and CDR2 are LNHDA and SQIVND (reference sequence). The CDR3 covers 16 residues. CDR3 DNA sequence: TGTGCCAGTAGTATTTGGCTAGCGGCTCCCGGGGATGAGCAGTTCTTC. It encodes CASSIWLAAPGDEQFF.

The chain uses TRBV5-1 and TRBJ2-7; D call uncertain. This CDR3 region has 13 residues. The germline V gene encodes CDR1 SGHRS and CDR2 YFSETQ. Trimming shortened V by 0 bases and J by 6 bases, and 10 bases separated the two germline ends. CDR3 amino acids: CASSLDFGGEQYF. The CDR3 DNA is TGCGCCAGCAGCTTGGATTTCGGCGGCGAGCAGTACTTC.

V is TRBV7-9 and J is TRBJ1-1; TRBD1 aligns across 9 bases. J lost 5 bases, V lost 10 bases, and 11 bases had no gene match. The germline V gene encodes CDR1 SEHNR and CDR2 FQNEAQ (reference sequence). The CDR3 length is 14 residues. The CDR3 region is CATPGTGPETEAFF. The CDR3 bases are TGTGCCACTCCCGGGACAGGGCCAGAAACTGAAGCTTTCTTT.

This sequence joins TRBV6-5 and TRBJ2-1; a possible D gene is TRBD2 (6 bases). From germline, CDR1 is MNHEY and CDR2 SVGAGI. Trimming took off 4 bases at V and 10 bases at J, with 17 bases between the two ends. The CDR3 extends over 14 amino acids. The chain's CDR3 is CASSSPGLPREQFF. The CDR3 DNA reads TGTGCCAGCAGTTCACCGGGACTCCCGCGAGAGCAGTTCTTC.

The chain joins TRBV5-6 to TRBJ1-4; D is ambiguous. The V end lost 0 bases, the J end lost 4 bases, and 10 bases lay between the germline ends. This CDR3 contains 15 residues. Per germline, CDR1 SGHDT and CDR2 YYEEEE. The CDR3 DNA is TGTGCCAGCAGCTTGGTACAGACCCGTAATGAAAAACTGTTTTTT. This gives the protein CASSLVQTRNEKLFF.

J is TRBJ1-1 and V is TRBV7-9; 11 bases map to TRBD1. Germline lookup yields CDR1 SEHNR and CDR2 FQNEAQ (reference sequence). V shed 6 bases, J shed 6 bases, and the junction held 3 bases outside the gene matches. The CDR3 sequence is 13 residues long. CDR3 nucleotides: TGTGCCAGCAGGGGGACAGGGGGATCTGAAGCTTTCTTT. Translation gives CASRGTGGSEAFF.

The rearrangement links TRBV10-3 to TRBJ2-2, with TRBD2 matching over 9 bases. Germline CDR1 is ENHRY and CDR2 is SYGVKD. The CDR3 has 14 amino acids. V shed 7 bases, J shed 8 bases, and the junction held 8 bases outside the gene matches. CDR3 residues: CAIKVAGVSGELFF. CDR3 in DNA: TGTGCCATCAAAGTAGCGGGAGTATCGGGGGAGCTGTTTTTT.

This sequence joins TRBV7-2 and TRBJ2-7; 8 nucleotides align to TRBD2. The V segment lost 0 bases and the J segment 2 bases; nucleotides outside the gene matches: 6. This CDR3 is built from 16 residues. Germline-derived CDR1 and CDR2 are SGHTA and FQGNSA. The CDR3 coding sequence is TGTGCCAGCAGCTTAGCTCCAGCGGGAGTAGCCTACGAGCAGTACTTC. It codes for CASSLAPAGVAYEQYF. Looking up the rest from reference TRBV7-2 and TRBJ2-7 gives the full variable domain: GAGVSQSPSNKVTEKGKDVELRCDPISGHTALYWYRQSLGQGLEFLIYFQGNSAPDKSGLPSDRFSAERTGGSVSTLTIQRTQQEDSAVYLCASSLAPAGVAYEQYFGPGTRLTVT.

V is TRBV7-9 and J is TRBJ2-7, with D perhaps TRBD2 (6 bases). V was trimmed by 7 bases and J by 2 bases, leaving 15 bases between them. This CDR3 comprises 14 residues. Germline CDR1 is SEHNR and CDR2 is FQNEAQ (reference sequence). In nucleotides, the CDR3 is TGTGCCAGCACCCGGGGAGGCGGACCCTACGAGCAGTACTTC. It encodes CASTRGGGPYEQYF.

This chain connects TRBV27 to TRBJ2-1; 9 positions agree with TRBD2. This CDR3 has 15 amino acids. Unmatched junction bases numbered 6, after V lost 2 bases and J lost 7 bases. Germline V gene sequence: CDR1 MNHEY, CDR2 SMNVEV (reference sequence). The CDR3 nucleotides are TGTGCCAGCAGTTTAGCTCGGCTAGCGGGGAATGAGCAGTTCTTC. Translation: CASSLARLAGNEQFF.

V gene TRBV15 combines with J gene TRBJ2-3; 10 nucleotides agree with TRBD2. Germline V lookup: CDR1 LNHNV, CDR2 YYDKDF (reference sequence). There are 16 residues in the CDR3. The junction had 4 bases not matched to a gene; V was cut back by 1 base and J by 3 bases. The CDR3 DNA is TGTGCCACCAGCAGAGGGCTAGCGGGGGAGACAGATACGCAGTATTTT. Protein sequence: CATSRGLAGETDTQYF.

The V and J genes are TRBV4-3 and TRBJ1-3; 9 bases line up with TRBD1. CDR1 LGHNA and CDR2 YSLEER come from the germline V gene. CDR3 length equals 14 residues. Unmatched junction bases numbered 1, after V lost 3 bases and J lost 4 bases. CDR3 DNA sequence: TGCGCCAGCAGCCATGGACAGGGGGGAAACACCATATATTTT. This translates into CASSHGQGGNTIYF.

This chain connects TRBV5-8 to TRBJ2-1, with 11 bases aligning to TRBD2. The V and J ends lost 4 bases and 6 bases, in that order; junction bases with no gene match: 9. The CDR3 spans 16 residues. Germline V CDR1 and CDR2: SGHTS, YDEGEE. The CDR3 region is CASSIKGLAASNEQFF. CDR3 bases: TGTGCCAGCAGCATCAAGGGACTAGCGGCCAGCAATGAGCAGTTCTTC.

The chain recombines TRBV7-9 with TRBJ1-1, with D possibly matching TRBD1 (5 bases). This CDR3 is 16 amino acids long. CDR1 is SEHNR, CDR2 FQNEAQ, per germline (reference sequence). Trimming took 5 bases from V and 2 from J, leaving 18 bases between them. CDR3 bases: TGTGCCAGCAGCCCCGTAACGTCGGGGGTTAACACTGAAGCTTTCTTT. This gives the protein CASSPVTSGVNTEAFF.

The rearrangement joins TRBV21-1 to TRBJ2-1; the DNA was not used to check the table's D call, TRBD2. TRBV21-1 constitutes a pseudogene. The CDR3 runs to 16 residues. As DNA, the CDR3 is TGTGCCAGCAGCAAAGAGGGCGGGAGCGGACCCAATGAGCAGTTCTTC. Protein product: CASSKEGGSGPNEQFF.

The chain uses TRBV7-8 and TRBJ2-3; 10 nucleotides agree with TRBD1. Per the germline V gene, CDR1 is SGHVS and CDR2 is FQNEAQ. The V gene end was trimmed by 10 bases and the J gene end by 9 bases; junction bases not matched to a gene: 13. The CDR3 is made up of 14 amino acids. The CDR3 DNA sequence: TGTGCCATTTTTGGGACAGGGGTGCTTGGGACGCAGTATTTT. Amino acid sequence: CAIFGTGVLGTQYF.

The J gene is TRBJ1-4, the V gene TRBV18; D remains ambiguous. This CDR3 spans 13 amino acids. Trimming cost V 4 bases and J 8 bases, with 11 bases left between them. Looked up from germline, CDR1 is KGHSH and CDR2 is LQKENI. The CDR3 DNA is TGTGCCAGCTCACAAATAAGGAGGGAAAAACTGTTTTTT. The encoded protein is CASSQIRREKLFF.

This clone came up a few times. The rearrangement uses TRBV18 and TRBJ1-1, with D possibly being TRBD1 (6 bases). V was clipped by 4 bases and J by 5 bases, with 17 bases between them. The CDR3 is 15 amino acids. Germline assignment: CDR1 KGHSH and CDR2 LQKENI. CDR3 residues: CASSQKTGFDTEAFF. The CDR3 nucleotides are TGTGCCAGCTCACAAAAAACAGGGTTTGATACTGAAGCTTTCTTT.

The rearrangement uses TRBV12-3 or TRBV12-4 and TRBJ2-3; D gene ambiguous. The CDR3 is 12 residues long. V lost 6 bases, J lost 0 bases, and 4 bases lay in between. The CDR3 reads CASSTSTDTQYF. CDR3 DNA sequence: TGTGCCAGCAGCACTAGCACAGATACGCAGTATTTT.

A remark on this clone: At one of its ends the junction is not consistent with the germline gene, which may arise from a read error. The chain links TRBV28 to TRBJ2-5, with a possible D match to TRBD2 (6 bases). Germline assignment: CDR1 MDHEN and CDR2 SYDVKM. The CDR3 runs 15 residues. The DNA of the CDR3 is TGTGCCAGCAGGCCGCCACTAGCAACCCAAGCGACCCAGTACTTC. This encodes CASRPPLATQATQYF. The full variable domain, its missing parts supplied by reference TRBV28 and TRBJ2-5, is DVKVTQSSRYLVKRTGEKVFLECVQDMDHENMFWYRQDPGLGLRLIYFSYDVKMKEKGDIPEGYSVSREKKERFSLILESASTNQTSMYLCASRPPLATQATQYFGPGTRLLVL.

V is TRBV11-1 and J is TRBJ1-4; 8 positions agree with TRBD1. Germline V lookup: CDR1 SGHAT, CDR2 FQDESV (reference sequence). The CDR3 loop spans 15 amino acids. The ends lost 3 bases at V and 6 bases at J; junction bases unmatched: 6. The CDR3 DNA is TGTGCCAGCAGCTTGCAGGGGGCGCGGGATGAAAAACTGTTTTTT. This gives the protein CASSLQGARDEKLFF. Looking up the rest from reference TRBV11-1 and TRBJ1-4 gives the full variable domain: EAEVAQSPRYKITEKSQAVAFWCDPISGHATLYWYRQILGQGPELLVQFQDESVVDDSQLPKDRFSAERLKGVDSTLKIQPAELGDSAMYLCASSLQGARDEKLFFGSGTQLSVL.

The chain joins TRBV11-3 to TRBJ2-1; TRBD2 agrees at 10 bases. The CDR3 is 15 amino acids. CDR1 is SGHNT and CDR2 is YENEEA in the germline V gene. Trimming removed 1 base from V and 6 bases from J; junction bases left unmatched: 3. CDR3 DNA sequence: TGTGCCAGCAGCTTAGCTAGCGGGAGTGGCAATGAGCAGTTCTTC. Translated, it gives CASSLASGSGNEQFF.

The chain employs TRBV18 and TRBJ1-6; D not resolved. Germline CDR1 is KGHSH and CDR2 is LQKENI. This CDR3 comprises 14 residues. V was clipped by 3 bases and J by 8 bases, with 11 bases between them. The CDR3 DNA reads as TGTGCCAGCTCACCGGTAGGCGGGGATTCACCCCTCCACTTT. Encoded protein: CASSPVGGDSPLHF. The whole variable domain, filled in from reference TRBV18 and TRBJ1-6, reads NAGVMQNPRHLVRRRGQEARLRCSPMKGHSHVYWYRQLPEEGLKFMVYLQKENIIDESGMPKERFSAEFPKEGPSILRIQQVVRGDSAAYFCASSPVGGDSPLHFGNGTRLTVT.

This clone was seen more than once but under ten times. The rearrangement joins TRBV11-1 to TRBJ1-2, with D perhaps TRBD1 (5 bases). This CDR3 comprises 13 residues. CDR1 is SGHAT, CDR2 FQDESV, per germline (reference sequence). V lost 4 bases, J lost 6 bases, and 12 bases lay in between. In DNA, the CDR3 is TGTGCCAGCAGCTATACGGGGGGTGATGGCTACACCTTC. This codes for CASSYTGGDGYTF. The full variable domain, in which reference TRBV11-1 and TRBJ1-2 provide the parts outside the CDR3, is EAEVAQSPRYKITEKSQAVAFWCDPISGHATLYWYRQILGQGPELLVQFQDESVVDDSQLPKDRFSAERLKGVDSTLKIQPAELGDSAMYLCASSYTGGDGYTFGSGTRLTVV.

The CDR3 region has the DNA TGTGCCAGCAGCCAGACAGGGCTGCCTAATGAAAAACTGTTTTTT. Residues: CASSQTGLPNEKLFF. The gene calls are TRBV3-1 (or the pseudogene TRBV3-2) and TRBJ1-4; TRBD1 matches at 7 bases. This CDR3 is 15 amino acids long. CDR1 is LGHDT, CDR2 YNNKEL, per germline (reference sequence). The J segment lost 3 bases and the V segment lost 3 bases, leaving 4 bases of the junction unmatched.

The J gene is TRBJ1-6, the V gene TRBV15; a weak D match, TRBD1 (6 bases). Deletions cut 0 bases from V and 10 bases from J, with 10 bases between. This CDR3 is 14 amino acids long. Germline CDR1 reads LNHNV; CDR2 reads YYDKDF (reference sequence). CDR3 sequence reads: CATSREQGSSPLHF. Here the CDR3 DNA reads TGTGCCACCAGCAGAGAACAGGGTAGCTCACCCCTCCACTTT.

This chain joins TRBV7-2 and TRBJ2-3, with D perhaps TRBD2 (6 bases). Germline CDR1 reads SGHTA; CDR2 reads FQGNSA. V shed 5 bases and J shed 5 bases, with 14 bases lying between them. CDR3 length: 14 residues. The CDR3 reads CASSKGLAIDTQYF. The CDR3 DNA follows: TGTGCCAGCAGCAAAGGGCTAGCGATAGATACGCAGTATTTT.